A single sample is the source of the 5 T cell receptor beta chains below, sequenced in a study of cytomegalovirus exposure and HLA in healthy donors. PCR amplification relied on 60 Vbeta primers (plus 13 Jbeta primers). TCRdb's copy holds only in-frame clones and misses some; the assay was immunoSEQ multiplex PCR. Its clone listing holds about 140,000 clones. Sequenced sample: PBMCs. The receptor source for this set is a man aged 35-49 years in good health and CMV-seronegative.

The chain recombines TRBV27 with TRBJ1-1; D is undetermined. The V gene lost 2 bases and the J gene lost 2 bases, with 9 bases spanning the gap. Per the germline V gene, CDR1 is MNHEY and CDR2 is SMNVEV (reference sequence). This CDR3 comprises 14 residues. In DNA, the CDR3 is TGTGCCAGCAGTTTAACGGGGATAAACACTGAAGCTTTCTTT. Translating it yields CASSLTGINTEAFF.

The chain joins TRBV25-1 to TRBJ1-1; 7 nucleotides line up with TRBD1. Germline V gives CDR1 MGHDK, CDR2 SYGVNS. The CDR3 is 15 residues long. V trimming: 5 bases; J trimming: 1 base; junction bases outside the gene matches: 7. The CDR3 loop reads CASSLEGARNTEAFF. The CDR3 region has the DNA TGTGCCAGCAGTCTTGAGGGGGCGCGGAACACTGAAGCTTTCTTT.

The V and J genes are TRBV19 and TRBJ2-2; a weak D match, TRBD1 (5 bases). V gave up 6 bases and J gave up 0 bases, with 5 bases separating them. This CDR3 region has 13 residues. Germline CDR1 LNHDA, CDR2 SQIVND (reference sequence). CDR3 DNA sequence: TGTGCCAGTAGGACAGCGAACACCGGGGAGCTGTTTTTT. Translated: CASRTANTGELFF.

This chain joins TRBV7-9 and TRBJ1-2; TRBD1 might be the D (5 bases). This CDR3 contains 15 residues. V lost 7 bases and J 0 bases, leaving 15 bases between the germline ends. The germline gives CDR1 SEHNR, CDR2 FQNEAQ (reference sequence). Here the CDR3 DNA reads TGTGCCAGCACCCCCCGGGGGAGACCTAACTATGGCTACACCTTC. This translates into CASTPRGRPNYGYTF.

The genes are TRBV18 and TRBJ1-1, with a possible D match to TRBD1 (5 bases). Per the germline V gene, CDR1 is KGHSH and CDR2 is LQKENI. The length of the CDR3 is 13 residues. With 8 bases removed from V and 0 bases from J, the gap between germline ends came to 10 bases. The CDR3, as DNA: TGTGCCAGCCTACTGGACATGAACACTGAAGCTTTCTTT. Its protein product is CASLLDMNTEAFF.